This entry concerns a single T cell receptor beta chain. It was with a sample-barcoded 5' primer and a J-beta primer mix that a second PCR of about 6 to 12 cycles was run. TCRdb reanalysed the 5' RACE reads using MiXCR and keeps one entry per CDR3 protein. The sample records over a million distinct CDR3 sequences, 20% to 25% being singletons. The entry originates in a study of blood T cells in healthy people across ages. The germline V gene has CDR1 MDHEN and CDR2 SYDVKM. J gave up 0 bases and V 9 bases, and 15 bases lay outside the gene matches. This CDR3 has 17 residues. The sample was also linked to a second study, of T cells of mothers and their children. This second study says: With unrelated pairs as the comparison, related mother-child pairs had a slightly higher overlap that was not significant.

The chain joins TRBV28 to TRBJ2-3; 7 bases agree with TRBD1. Sample: blood. This clonotype was obtained from a girl aged 2 to 10 in good health. CDR3 nucleotide sequence: TGTGCCAGGAGCTTGGACAGGCAGATTTCTAGCACAGATACGCAGTATTTT. This gives the protein CARSLDRQISSTDTQYF.